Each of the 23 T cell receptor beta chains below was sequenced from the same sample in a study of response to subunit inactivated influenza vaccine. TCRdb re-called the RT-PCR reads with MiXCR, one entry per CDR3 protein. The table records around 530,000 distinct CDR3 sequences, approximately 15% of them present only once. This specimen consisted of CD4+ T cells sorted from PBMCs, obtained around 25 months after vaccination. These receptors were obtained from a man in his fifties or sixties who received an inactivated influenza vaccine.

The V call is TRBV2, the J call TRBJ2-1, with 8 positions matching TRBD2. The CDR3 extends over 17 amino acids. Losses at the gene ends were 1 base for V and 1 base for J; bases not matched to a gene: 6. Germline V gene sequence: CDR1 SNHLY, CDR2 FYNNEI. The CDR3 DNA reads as TGTGCCAGCAGTGAAGGTGGAGTAGCGGGATCCTACAATGAGCAGTTCTTC. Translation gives CASSEGGVAGSYNEQFF.

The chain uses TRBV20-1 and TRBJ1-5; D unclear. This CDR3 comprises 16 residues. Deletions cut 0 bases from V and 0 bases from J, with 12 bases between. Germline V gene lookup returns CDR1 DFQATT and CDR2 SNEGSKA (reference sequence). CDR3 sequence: CSARDWRAYSNQPQHF. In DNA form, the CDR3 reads TGCAGTGCTAGAGATTGGCGGGCTTATAGCAATCAGCCCCAGCATTTT.

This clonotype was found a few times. CDR3 residues: CASSLDGVTEAFF. For the CDR3, the DNA is TGCGCCAGCAGCTTGGATGGGGTCACTGAAGCTTTCTTT. The V and J genes are TRBV5-1 and TRBJ1-1; D not certain. The CDR3 loop spans 13 amino acids. The germline V gene encodes CDR1 SGHRS and CDR2 YFSETQ. V was pared by 0 bases and J by 4 bases, with 7 bases between.

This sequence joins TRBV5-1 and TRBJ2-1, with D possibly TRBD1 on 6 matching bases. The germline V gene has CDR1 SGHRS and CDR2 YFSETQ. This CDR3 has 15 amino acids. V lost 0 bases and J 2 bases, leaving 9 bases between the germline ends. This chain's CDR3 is CASSLGGTTYNEQFF. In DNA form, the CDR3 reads TGCGCCAGCAGCTTGGGGGGGACAACCTACAATGAGCAGTTCTTC.

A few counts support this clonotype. CDR3 protein: CASSVEGQGTEAFF. CDR3 coding DNA: TGTGCCAGCAGCGTAGAGGGACAGGGCACTGAAGCTTTCTTT. The chain couples TRBV9 to TRBJ1-1; 9 bases line up with TRBD1. There are 14 residues in the CDR3. CDR1 and CDR2 (germline): SGDLS, YYNGEE. V was pared by 0 bases and J by 4 bases, with 1 base of the junction left unmatched.

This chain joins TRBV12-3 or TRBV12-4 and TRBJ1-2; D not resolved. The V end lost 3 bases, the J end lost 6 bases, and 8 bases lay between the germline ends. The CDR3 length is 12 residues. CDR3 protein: CASSFTRDGYTF. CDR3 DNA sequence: TGTGCCAGCAGTTTTACAAGGGATGGCTACACCTTC.

CDR3 protein: CASSNSPQKQYF. The CDR3, as DNA: TGTGCCAGCAGTAACAGTCCACAGAAACAGTACTTC. The J gene is TRBJ2-7, the V gene TRBV12-3 or TRBV12-4; D unclear. The CDR3 is made up of 12 amino acids. V lost 5 bases and J 10 bases, leaving 15 bases between the germline ends.

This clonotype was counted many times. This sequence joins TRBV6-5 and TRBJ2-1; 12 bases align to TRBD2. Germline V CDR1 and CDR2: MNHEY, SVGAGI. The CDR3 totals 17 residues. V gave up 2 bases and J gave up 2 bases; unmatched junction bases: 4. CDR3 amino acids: CASSYGSSGGAYNEQFF. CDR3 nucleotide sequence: TGTGCCAGCAGTTACGGGTCTAGCGGGGGGGCCTACAATGAGCAGTTCTTC.

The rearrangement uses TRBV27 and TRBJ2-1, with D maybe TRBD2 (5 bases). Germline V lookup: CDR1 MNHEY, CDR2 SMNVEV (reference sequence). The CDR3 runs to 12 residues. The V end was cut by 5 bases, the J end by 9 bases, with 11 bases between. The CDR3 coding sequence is TGTGCCAGCAGTAGGACTGGATCTGAGCAGTTCTTC. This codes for CASSRTGSEQFF.

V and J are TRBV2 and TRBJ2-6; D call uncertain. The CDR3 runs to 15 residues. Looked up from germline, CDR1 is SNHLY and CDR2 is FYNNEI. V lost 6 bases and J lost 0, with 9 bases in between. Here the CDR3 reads CASSAMSSGANVLTF. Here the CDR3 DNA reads TGTGCCAGCAGCGCGATGAGCTCTGGGGCCAACGTCCTGACTTTC.

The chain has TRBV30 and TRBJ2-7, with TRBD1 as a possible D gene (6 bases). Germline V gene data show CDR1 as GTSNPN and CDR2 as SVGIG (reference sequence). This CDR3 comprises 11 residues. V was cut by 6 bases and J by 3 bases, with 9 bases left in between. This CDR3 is CACRGFYEQYF. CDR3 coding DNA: TGTGCCTGCAGGGGATTCTACGAGCAGTACTTC.

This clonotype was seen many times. The CDR3 nucleotides read TGTGCCAGCAGCTTAGTGGTTAGCGGGGGAGATACGCAGTATTTT. As protein: CASSLVVSGGDTQYF. The chain joins TRBV7-8 to TRBJ2-3; 9 nucleotides line up with TRBD2. The CDR3 is 15 residues long. After removal of 1 base from V and 5 bases from J, the junction contained 4 bases not matched to a gene. Germline V CDR1 and CDR2: SGHVS, FQNEAQ.

The CDR3 coding sequence is TGTGCCAGCAGGGACAGGGGGCAAAGCACCGGGGAGCTGTTTTTT. Translation gives CASRDRGQSTGELFF. The J gene is TRBJ2-2, the V gene TRBV2; 11 nucleotides match TRBD1. V was clipped by 6 bases and J by 4 bases; unmatched bases: 4. CDR1 is SNHLY and CDR2 is FYNNEI in the germline V gene. This CDR3 is built from 15 residues.

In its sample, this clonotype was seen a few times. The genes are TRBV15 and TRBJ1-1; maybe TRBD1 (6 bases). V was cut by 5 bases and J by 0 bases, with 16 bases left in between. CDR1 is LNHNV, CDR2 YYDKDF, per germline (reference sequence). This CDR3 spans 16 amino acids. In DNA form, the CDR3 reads TGTGCCACCAGCCGGAAATTGGGACATCTGAACACTGAAGCTTTCTTT. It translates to CATSRKLGHLNTEAFF.

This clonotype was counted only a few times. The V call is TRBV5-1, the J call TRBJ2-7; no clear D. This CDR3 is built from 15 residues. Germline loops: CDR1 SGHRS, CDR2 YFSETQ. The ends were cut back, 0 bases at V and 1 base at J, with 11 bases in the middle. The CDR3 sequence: CASSLVSGTSYEQYF. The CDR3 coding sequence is TGCGCCAGCAGCTTGGTATCAGGAACTTCCTACGAGCAGTACTTC.

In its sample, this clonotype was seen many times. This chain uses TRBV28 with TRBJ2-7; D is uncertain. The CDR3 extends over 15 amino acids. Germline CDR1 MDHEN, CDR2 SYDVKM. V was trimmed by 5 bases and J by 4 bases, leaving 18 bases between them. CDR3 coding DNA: TGTGCCAGCAGTCCCCTCTCGTGGAGTATGTACGAGCAGTACTTC. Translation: CASSPLSWSMYEQYF.

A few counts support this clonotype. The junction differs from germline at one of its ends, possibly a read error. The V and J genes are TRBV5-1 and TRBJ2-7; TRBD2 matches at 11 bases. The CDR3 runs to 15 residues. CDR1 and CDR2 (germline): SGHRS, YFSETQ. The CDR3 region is CASSSGTSGTYELYF. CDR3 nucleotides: TGCGCCAGCAGCTCCGGGACTAGCGGTACCTACGAGCTGTACTTC.

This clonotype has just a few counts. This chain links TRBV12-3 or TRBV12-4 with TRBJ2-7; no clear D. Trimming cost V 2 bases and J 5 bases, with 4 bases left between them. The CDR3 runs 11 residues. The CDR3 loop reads CASSLYHEQYF. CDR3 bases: TGTGCCAGCAGTTTATACCACGAGCAGTACTTC.

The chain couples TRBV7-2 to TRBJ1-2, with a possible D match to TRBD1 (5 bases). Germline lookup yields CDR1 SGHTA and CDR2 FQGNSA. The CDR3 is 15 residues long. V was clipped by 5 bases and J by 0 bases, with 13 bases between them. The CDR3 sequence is CASSLQGPSNYGYTF. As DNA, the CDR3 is TGTGCCAGCAGCCTCCAGGGCCCCTCTAACTATGGCTACACCTTC.

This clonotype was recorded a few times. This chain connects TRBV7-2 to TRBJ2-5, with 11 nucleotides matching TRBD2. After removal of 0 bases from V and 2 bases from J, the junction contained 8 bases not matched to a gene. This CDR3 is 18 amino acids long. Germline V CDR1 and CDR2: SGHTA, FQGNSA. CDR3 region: CASSLARLAGGRQETQYF. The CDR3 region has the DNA TGTGCCAGCAGCTTAGCGCGGTTAGCGGGGGGGCGACAAGAGACCCAGTACTTC.

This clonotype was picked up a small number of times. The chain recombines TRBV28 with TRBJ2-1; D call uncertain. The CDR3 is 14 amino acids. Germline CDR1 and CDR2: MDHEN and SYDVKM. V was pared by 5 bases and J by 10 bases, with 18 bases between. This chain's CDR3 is CASSRLGKPREQFF. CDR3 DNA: TGTGCCAGCAGTCGATTGGGGAAGCCTAGGGAGCAGTTCTTC.

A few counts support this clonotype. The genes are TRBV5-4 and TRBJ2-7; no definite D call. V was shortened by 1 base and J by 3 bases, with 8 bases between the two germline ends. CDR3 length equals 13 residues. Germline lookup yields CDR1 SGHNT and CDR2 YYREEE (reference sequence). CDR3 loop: CASSLSVDYEQYF. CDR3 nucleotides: TGTGCCAGCAGCTTGAGCGTGGACTACGAGCAGTACTTC. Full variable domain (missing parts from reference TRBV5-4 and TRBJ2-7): ETGVTQSPTHLIKTRGQQVTLRCSSQSGHNTVSWYQQALGQGPQFIFQYYREEENGRGNFPPRFSGLQFPNYSSELNVNALELDDSALYLCASSLSVDYEQYFGPGTRLTVT.

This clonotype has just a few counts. As DNA, the CDR3 is TGTGCCAGCAGCTTTCAAACGAACACCGGGGAGCTGTTTTTT. Translating it yields CASSFQTNTGELFF. The chain couples TRBV5-5 to TRBJ2-2; D is unresolved. The germline V gene encodes CDR1 SGHKS and CDR2 YYEKEE (reference sequence). V lost 2 bases and J 0 bases, leaving 5 bases between the germline ends. There are 14 residues in the CDR3.